The 32 T cell receptor beta chains listed next were all sequenced from one sample in a study of monozygotic twins with inflammatory bowel disease. TCRdb reprocessed the 5' RACE reads, with one entry per CDR3 protein and no DNA. Recorded for this sample: nearly 45,000 distinct CDR3 sequences. The material sequenced was blood. The receptors originated from a human donor with ulcerative colitis or Crohn's disease, or a healthy co-twin of an affected twin (not recorded which).

The chain employs TRBV27 and TRBJ2-1; checking the TCRdb D call of TRBD1 is not possible without DNA. CDR1 is MNHEY, CDR2 SMNVEV, per germline (reference sequence). There are 15 residues in the CDR3. This CDR3 reads CASSLKGQGKNEQFF.

The chain links TRBV3-1 to TRBJ1-2. Germline CDR1 LGHDT, CDR2 YNNKEL (reference sequence). The CDR3 runs to 13 residues. The CDR3 sequence: CASSPPHRDGYTF.

The chain couples TRBV11-2 to TRBJ1-4; TCRdb calls TRBD1, which cannot be checked without DNA. The CDR3 length is 15 residues. CDR1 is SGHAT and CDR2 is FQNNGV in the germline V gene. This CDR3 reads CASSAKGGANEKLFF.

This chain joins TRBV12-3 or TRBV12-4 and TRBJ1-4; the TRBD1 assignment by TCRdb is unverifiable without DNA. The CDR3 covers 16 residues. The CDR3 protein is CASSRGDRVSNEKLFF.

The chain combines TRBV5-1 with TRBJ1-2. CDR3 length: 14 residues. CDR1 and CDR2 from the germline V gene are SGHRS and YFSETQ. CDR3 residues: CASIRRTANYGYTF.

The chain links TRBV15 to TRBJ1-2; there is no DNA to check the TCRdb D call of TRBD1. The V gene's germline CDR1 is LNHNV and CDR2 YYDKDF (reference sequence). The CDR3 has 15 amino acids. The CDR3 sequence is CATSRDLGQGDGYTF.

The rearrangement links TRBV7-2 to TRBJ2-2; the TCRdb call, TRBD1, lacks DNA for checking. CDR1 and CDR2 (germline): SGHTA, FQGNSA. This CDR3 is built from 16 residues. The CDR3 protein is CASSLAWGQLAGELFF.

The chain recombines TRBV18 with TRBJ2-1. The CDR3 has 12 amino acids. Germline V lookup: CDR1 KGHSH, CDR2 LQKENI. CDR3 loop: CASSPQEDEQFF. Using reference TRBV18 and TRBJ2-1 for the parts outside the CDR3, the full variable domain is NAGVMQNPRHLVRRRGQEARLRCSPMKGHSHVYWYRQLPEEGLKFMVYLQKENIIDESGMPKERFSAEFPKEGPSILRIQQVVRGDSAAYFCASSPQEDEQFFGPGTRLTVL.

The genes are TRBV12-5 and TRBJ2-1; TCRdb picks TRBD2, but there is no DNA to check that call. The CDR3 contains 12 residues. The germline gives CDR1 LGHNT, CDR2 FRNRAP. The CDR3 loop reads CASGLETRRRFF.

This clonotype is called medium-sized based on its frequency. The chain couples TRBV4-3 to TRBJ2-3. Germline lookup yields CDR1 LGHNA and CDR2 YSLEER. This CDR3 comprises 16 residues. The CDR3 reads CASSQDRGWRADTQYF.

This chain joins TRBV28 and TRBJ1-5. The CDR3 is 14 residues long. Germline V gene lookup returns CDR1 MDHEN and CDR2 SYDVKM. CDR3 loop: CASREGSSNQPQHF. The full variable domain, completed using reference TRBV28 and TRBJ1-5, is DVKVTQSSRYLVKRTGEKVFLECVQDMDHENMFWYRQDPGLGLRLIYFSYDVKMKEKGDIPEGYSVSREKKERFSLILESASTNQTSMYLCASREGSSNQPQHFGDGTRLSIL.

The chain recombines TRBV20-1 with TRBJ2-1; TCRdb's D call, TRBD1, is unchecked because there is no DNA. There are 18 residues in the CDR3. Germline values: CDR1 DFQATT, CDR2 SNEGSKA (reference sequence). CDR3 loop: CSASREQGLYILPHEQFF.

The chain links TRBV24-1 to TRBJ1-5; TCRdb proposes TRBD1, but this gene call is untestable without DNA. The CDR3 loop spans 16 amino acids. Germline V gives CDR1 KGHDR, CDR2 SFDVKD. This CDR3 reads CATSDPGQGGSQPQHF.

This chain joins TRBV7-7 and TRBJ1-1. CDR3 length: 13 amino acids. The germline CDR1 and CDR2 sequences are SSHAT and FNYEAQ (reference sequence). The CDR3 here is CASRLQWDTEAFF. The entire variable domain, with the rest obtained from reference TRBV7-7 and TRBJ1-1, is as follows: GAGVSQSPRYKVTKRGQDVTLRCDPISSHATLYWYQQALGQGPEFLTYFNYEAQPDKSGLPSDRFSAERPEGSISTLTIQRTEQRDSAMYRCASRLQWDTEAFFGQGTRLTVV.

The CDR3 loop is CSAATSGRQNEQFF. V gene TRBV20-1 combines with J gene TRBJ2-1; TCRdb proposes TRBD2, but this gene call is untestable without DNA. CDR1 and CDR2 (germline): DFQATT, SNEGSKA (reference sequence). The CDR3 loop spans 14 amino acids.

The J gene is TRBJ1-4, the V gene TRBV18. CDR3 length: 14 residues. Germline-derived CDR1 and CDR2 are KGHSH and LQKENI. The CDR3 reads CASSPPGSGEKLFF.

This chain links TRBV30 with TRBJ2-3; TCRdb's D call, TRBD1, is unchecked because there is no DNA. The CDR3 runs to 15 residues. Germline CDR1 is GTSNPN and CDR2 is SVGIG (reference sequence). The CDR3 loop reads CAWIPGPAYTDTQYF. The full variable domain, rest sourced from reference TRBV30 and TRBJ2-3, is SQTIHQWPATLVQPVGSPLSLECTVEGTSNPNLYWYRQAAGRGLQLLFYSVGIGQISSEVPQNLSASRPQDRQFILSSKKLLLSDSGFYLCAWIPGPAYTDTQYFGPGTRLTVL.

This chain links TRBV29-1 with TRBJ2-1; TCRdb lists TRBD1, though no DNA is available to test this call. CDR3 size: 16 residues. CDR1 and CDR2 from the germline V gene are SQVTM and ANQGSEA. CDR3 loop: CSVGSAIRDGYNEQFF.

The chain combines TRBV11-3 with TRBJ2-1; TCRdb reports TRBD2, a call that lacks DNA to check it against. Germline lookup yields CDR1 SGHNT and CDR2 YENEEA. CDR3 size: 15 residues. CDR3 amino acids: CASSAAGGDYNEQFF.

V usage is TRBV6-2 or TRBV6-3 and J usage is TRBJ1-5; TCRdb returns TRBD1, unconfirmable since there is no DNA. Germline lookup yields CDR1 MNHEY and CDR2 SVGEGT. This CDR3 has 15 residues. The CDR3 loop reads CASSPTGGRFQPQHF.

The chain has TRBV6-1 and TRBJ2-7; TCRdb proposes TRBD1, but this gene call is untestable without DNA. Looked up from germline, CDR1 is MNHNS and CDR2 is SASEGT. The CDR3 has 15 residues. The CDR3 here is CASKIRGVSSYEQYF.

This chain connects TRBV10-1 to TRBJ2-6; TCRdb indicates TRBD1, and absent DNA this call remains unverified. Germline CDR1 and CDR2: WNHNN and SYGVQD (reference sequence). The CDR3 has 18 residues. CDR3 residues: CASAARGVLISGANVLTF.

This chain connects TRBV18 to TRBJ1-1. CDR3 length: 13 residues. The germline V gene has CDR1 KGHSH and CDR2 LQKENI. The CDR3: CASSPGVDTEAFF. Supplemented by reference TRBV18 and TRBJ1-1, the full variable domain reads NAGVMQNPRHLVRRRGQEARLRCSPMKGHSHVYWYRQLPEEGLKFMVYLQKENIIDESGMPKERFSAEFPKEGPSILRIQQVVRGDSAAYFCASSPGVDTEAFFGQGTRLTVV.

The rearrangement uses TRBV6-1 and TRBJ1-5; TCRdb designates TRBD1, a call that cannot be tested without DNA. Germline V gene sequence: CDR1 MNHNS, CDR2 SASEGT. This CDR3 region has 19 residues. CDR3 amino acids: CASSEVNEGQGFYNQPQHF.

The chain joins TRBV5-8 to TRBJ2-2; TCRdb reports TRBD1, a call that lacks DNA to check it against. The germline CDR1 and CDR2 sequences are SGHTS and YDEGEE. The CDR3 is 16 amino acids. CDR3: CASSFQRDRGTGELFF.

This chain connects TRBV6-1 to TRBJ2-5; TCRdb outputs TRBD1, but without DNA this stays unchecked. The length of the CDR3 is 14 residues. Germline V gene data show CDR1 as MNHNS and CDR2 as SASEGT. The CDR3 region is CASSEWGARAAQYF.

The chain employs TRBV6-5 and TRBJ2-5; the D gene TCRdb calls, TRBD1, cannot be checked with no DNA. Germline lookup yields CDR1 MNHEY and CDR2 SVGAGI. This CDR3 contains 16 residues. The CDR3 loop is CASSYSLGQGQETQYF.

The chain employs TRBV14 and TRBJ2-3; TCRdb reports TRBD2, a call that lacks DNA to check it against. CDR1 is SGHDN, CDR2 FVKESK, per germline. This CDR3 comprises 18 residues. This CDR3 is CASSQEPGLAGGRDTQYF.

V and J are TRBV5-1 and TRBJ2-7; TCRdb proposes TRBD2, but this gene call is untestable without DNA. Per the germline V gene, CDR1 is SGHRS and CDR2 is YFSETQ. The CDR3 spans 19 residues. This CDR3 reads CASSLAGTSGRNSLHEQYF.

The chain uses TRBV20-1 and TRBJ1-1; the D gene TCRdb calls, TRBD1, cannot be checked with no DNA. From germline, CDR1 is DFQATT and CDR2 SNEGSKA (reference sequence). CDR3 size: 13 residues. The chain's CDR3 is CSASWGLNTEAFF.

The chain links TRBV20-1 to TRBJ2-3; TCRdb's assignment of TRBD1 cannot be checked, as there is no DNA. The CDR3 spans 13 residues. The germline gives CDR1 DFQATT, CDR2 SNEGSKA (reference sequence). The CDR3: CSASRPGGDTQYF.

The chain's CDR3 is CASSLRGEAREQYF. The V gene is TRBV5-1, the J gene TRBJ2-7; TCRdb returns TRBD2, unconfirmable since there is no DNA. This CDR3 has 14 amino acids. Germline V gives CDR1 SGHRS, CDR2 YFSETQ.